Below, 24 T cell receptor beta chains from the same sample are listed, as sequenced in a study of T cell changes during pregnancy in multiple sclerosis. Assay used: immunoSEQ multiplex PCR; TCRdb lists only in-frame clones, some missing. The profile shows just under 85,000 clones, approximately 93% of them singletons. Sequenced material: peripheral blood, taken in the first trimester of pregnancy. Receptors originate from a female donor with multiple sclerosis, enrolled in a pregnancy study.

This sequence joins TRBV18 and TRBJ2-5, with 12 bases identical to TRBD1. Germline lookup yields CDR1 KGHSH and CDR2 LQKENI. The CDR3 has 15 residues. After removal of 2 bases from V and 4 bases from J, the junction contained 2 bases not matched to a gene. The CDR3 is CASSPGTGGLETQYF. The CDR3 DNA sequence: TGTGCCAGCTCACCAGGGACAGGGGGCCTAGAGACCCAGTACTTC.

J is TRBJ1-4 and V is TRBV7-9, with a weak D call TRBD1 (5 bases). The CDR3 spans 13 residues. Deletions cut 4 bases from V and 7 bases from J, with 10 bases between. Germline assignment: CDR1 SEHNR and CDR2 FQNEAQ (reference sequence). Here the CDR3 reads CASSSRGGEKLFF. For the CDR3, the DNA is TGTGCCAGCAGCTCCCGGGGGGGTGAAAAACTGTTTTTT.

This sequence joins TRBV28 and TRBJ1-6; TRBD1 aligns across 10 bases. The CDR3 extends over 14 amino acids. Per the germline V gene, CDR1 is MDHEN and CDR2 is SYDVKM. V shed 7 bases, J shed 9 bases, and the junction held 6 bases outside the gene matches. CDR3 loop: CASTLGTGVSPLHF. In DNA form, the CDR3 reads TGTGCCAGCACCTTGGGGACAGGGGTTTCACCCCTCCACTTT.

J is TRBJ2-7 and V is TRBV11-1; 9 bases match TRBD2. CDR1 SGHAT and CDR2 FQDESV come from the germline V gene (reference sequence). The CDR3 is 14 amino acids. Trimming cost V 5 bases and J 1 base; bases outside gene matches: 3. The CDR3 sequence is CASSRLAVSYEQYF. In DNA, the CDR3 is TGTGCCAGCAGCCGACTAGCGGTATCCTACGAGCAGTACTTC.

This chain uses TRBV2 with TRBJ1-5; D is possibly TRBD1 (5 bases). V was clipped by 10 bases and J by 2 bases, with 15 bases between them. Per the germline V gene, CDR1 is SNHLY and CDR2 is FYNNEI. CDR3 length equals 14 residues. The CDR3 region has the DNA TGTGCCACCACTCTTACAGGCGGCAATCAGCCCCAGCATTTT. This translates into CATTLTGGNQPQHF.

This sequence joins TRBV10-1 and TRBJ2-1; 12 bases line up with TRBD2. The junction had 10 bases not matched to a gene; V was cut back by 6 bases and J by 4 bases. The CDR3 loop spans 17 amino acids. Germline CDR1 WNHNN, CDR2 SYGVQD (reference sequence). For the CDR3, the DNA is TGCGCCAGCAGCCGCAACGGACTAGCGGGGAGTTACAATGAGCAGTTCTTC. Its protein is CASSRNGLAGSYNEQFF.

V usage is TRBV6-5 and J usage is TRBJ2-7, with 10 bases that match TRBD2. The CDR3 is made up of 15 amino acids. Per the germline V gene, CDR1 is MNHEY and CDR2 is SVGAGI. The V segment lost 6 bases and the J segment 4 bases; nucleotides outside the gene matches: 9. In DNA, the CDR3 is TGTGCCAGCAGGGAACCTAGCGGGAGTACATACGAGCAGTACTTC. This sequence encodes CASREPSGSTYEQYF.

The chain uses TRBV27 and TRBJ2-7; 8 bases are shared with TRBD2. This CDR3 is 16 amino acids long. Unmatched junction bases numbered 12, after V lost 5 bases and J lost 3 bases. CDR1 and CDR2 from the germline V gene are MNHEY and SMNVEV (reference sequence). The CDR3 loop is CASSPSSGLVFYEQYF. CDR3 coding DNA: TGTGCCAGCAGTCCCAGCTCGGGACTAGTGTTCTACGAGCAGTACTTC.

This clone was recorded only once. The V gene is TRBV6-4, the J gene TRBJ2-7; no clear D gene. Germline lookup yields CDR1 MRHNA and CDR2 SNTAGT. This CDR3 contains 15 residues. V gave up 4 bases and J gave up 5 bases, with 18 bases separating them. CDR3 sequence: CASSATRDSSHEQYF. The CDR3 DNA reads TGTGCCAGCAGTGCCACCCGCGACTCGTCTCACGAGCAGTACTTC.

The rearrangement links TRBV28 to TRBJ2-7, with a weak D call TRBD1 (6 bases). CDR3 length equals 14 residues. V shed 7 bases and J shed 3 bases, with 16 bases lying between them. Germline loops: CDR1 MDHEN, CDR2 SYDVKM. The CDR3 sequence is CASTRGVTVYEQYF. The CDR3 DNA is TGTGCCAGCACCAGGGGAGTTACCGTCTACGAGCAGTACTTC.

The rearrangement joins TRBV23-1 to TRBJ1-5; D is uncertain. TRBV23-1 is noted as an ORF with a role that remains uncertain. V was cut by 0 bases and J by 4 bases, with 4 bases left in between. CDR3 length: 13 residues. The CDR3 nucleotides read TGCGCCAGCAGTCAATCGCGAAATCAGCCCCAGCATTTT. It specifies CASSQSRNQPQHF.

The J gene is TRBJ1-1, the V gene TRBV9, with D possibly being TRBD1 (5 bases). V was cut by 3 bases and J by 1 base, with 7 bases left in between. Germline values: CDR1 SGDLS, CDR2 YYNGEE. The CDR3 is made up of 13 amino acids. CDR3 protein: CASSADRNTEAFF. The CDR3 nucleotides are TGTGCCAGCAGCGCCGACAGGAACACTGAAGCTTTCTTT.

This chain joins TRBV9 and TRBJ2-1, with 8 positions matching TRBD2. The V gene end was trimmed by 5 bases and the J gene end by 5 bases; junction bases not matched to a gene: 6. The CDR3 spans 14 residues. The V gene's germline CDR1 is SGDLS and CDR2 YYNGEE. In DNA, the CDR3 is TGTGCCAGCAGAAGGGGGACTAGTAACAATGAGCAGTTCTTC. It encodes CASRRGTSNNEQFF.

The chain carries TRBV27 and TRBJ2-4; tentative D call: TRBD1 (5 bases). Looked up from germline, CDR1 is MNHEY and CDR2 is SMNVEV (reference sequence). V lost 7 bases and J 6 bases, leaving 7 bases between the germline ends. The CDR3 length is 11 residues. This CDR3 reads CASIGANIQYF. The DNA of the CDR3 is TGTGCCAGCATAGGGGCAAACATTCAGTACTTC.

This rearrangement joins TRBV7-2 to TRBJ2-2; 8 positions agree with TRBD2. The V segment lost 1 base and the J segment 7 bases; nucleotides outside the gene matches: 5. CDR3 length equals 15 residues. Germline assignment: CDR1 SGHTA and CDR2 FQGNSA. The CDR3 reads CASSLGLSGGGELFF. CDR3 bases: TGTGCCAGCAGCTTAGGTCTAAGCGGGGGCGGGGAGCTGTTTTTT.

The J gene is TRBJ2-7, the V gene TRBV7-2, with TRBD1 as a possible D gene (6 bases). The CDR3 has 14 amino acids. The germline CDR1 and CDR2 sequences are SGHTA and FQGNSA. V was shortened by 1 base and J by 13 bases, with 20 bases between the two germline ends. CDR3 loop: CASSLEHGGGSQYF. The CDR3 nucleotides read TGTGCCAGCAGCTTAGAGCATGGGGGCGGCAGCCAATACTTC.

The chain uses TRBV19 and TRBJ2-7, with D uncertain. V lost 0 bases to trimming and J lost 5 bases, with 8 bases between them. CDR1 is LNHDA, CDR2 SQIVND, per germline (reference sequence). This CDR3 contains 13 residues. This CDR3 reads CASSIDPEDEQYF. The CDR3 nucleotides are TGTGCCAGTAGTATAGACCCCGAGGACGAGCAGTACTTC. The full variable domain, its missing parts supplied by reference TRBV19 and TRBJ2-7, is DGGITQSPKYLFRKEGQNVTLSCEQNLNHDAMYWYRQDPGQGLRLIYYSQIVNDFQKGDIAEGYSVSREKKESFPLTVTSAQKNPTAFYLCASSIDPEDEQYFGPGTRLTVT.

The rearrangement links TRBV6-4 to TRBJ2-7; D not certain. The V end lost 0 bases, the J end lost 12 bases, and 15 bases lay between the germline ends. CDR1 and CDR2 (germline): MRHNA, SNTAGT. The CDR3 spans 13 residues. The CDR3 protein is CASSDSRNGKRYF. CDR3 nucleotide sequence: TGTGCCAGCAGTGACTCGCGGAATGGAAAGCGGTACTTC.

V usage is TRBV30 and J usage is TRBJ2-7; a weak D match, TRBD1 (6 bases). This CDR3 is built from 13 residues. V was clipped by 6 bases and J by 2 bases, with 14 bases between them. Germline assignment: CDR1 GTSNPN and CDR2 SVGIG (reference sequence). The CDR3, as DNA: TGTGCCTGTCGCAGGGGCACTACCTACGAGCAGTACTTC. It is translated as CACRRGTTYEQYF.

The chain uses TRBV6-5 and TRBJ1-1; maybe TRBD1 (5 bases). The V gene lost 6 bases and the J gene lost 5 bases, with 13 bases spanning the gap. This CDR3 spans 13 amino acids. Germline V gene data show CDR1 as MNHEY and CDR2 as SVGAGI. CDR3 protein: CASRYSGRTEAFF. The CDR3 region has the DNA TGTGCCAGCAGATATTCAGGGAGGACTGAAGCTTTCTTT.

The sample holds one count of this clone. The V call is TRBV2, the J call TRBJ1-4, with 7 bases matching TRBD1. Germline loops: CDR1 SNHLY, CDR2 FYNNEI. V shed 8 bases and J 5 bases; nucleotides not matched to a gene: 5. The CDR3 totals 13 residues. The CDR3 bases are TGTGCCAGCCAGGGGGGCATCAATGAAAAACTGTTTTTT. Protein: CASQGGINEKLFF. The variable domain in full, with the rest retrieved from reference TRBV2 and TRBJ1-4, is EPEVTQTPSHQVTQMGQEVILRCVPISNHLYFYWYRQILGQKVEFLVSFYNNEISEKSEIFDDQFSVERPDGSNFTLKIRSTKLEDSAMYFCASQGGINEKLFFGSGTQLSVL.

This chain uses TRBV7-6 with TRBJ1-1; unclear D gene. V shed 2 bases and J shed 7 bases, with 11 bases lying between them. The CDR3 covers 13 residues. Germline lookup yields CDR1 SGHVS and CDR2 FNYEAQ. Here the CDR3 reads CASSLSGVSEAFF. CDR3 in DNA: TGTGCCAGCAGCTTAAGTGGAGTAAGTGAAGCTTTCTTT.

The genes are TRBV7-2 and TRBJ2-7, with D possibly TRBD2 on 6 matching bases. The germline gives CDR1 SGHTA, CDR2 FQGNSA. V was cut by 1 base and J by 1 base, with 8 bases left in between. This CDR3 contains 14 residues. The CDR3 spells CASSLVGGSYEQYF. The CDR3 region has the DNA TGTGCCAGCAGCTTAGTTGGGGGGTCCTACGAGCAGTACTTC.

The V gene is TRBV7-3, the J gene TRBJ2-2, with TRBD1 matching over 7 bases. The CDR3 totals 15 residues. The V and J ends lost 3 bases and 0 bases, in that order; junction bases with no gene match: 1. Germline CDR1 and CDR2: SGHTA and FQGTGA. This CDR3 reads CASSLGQTNTGELFF. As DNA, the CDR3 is TGTGCCAGCAGCTTGGGACAGACGAACACCGGGGAGCTGTTTTTT.